A selection of T cell receptor beta chains follows, all from one sample in a study of blood T cells in healthy people across ages. One entry per CDR3 protein, called by TCRdb with MiXCR from the 5' RACE reads. Of around 710,000 distinct CDR3 sequences in the sample, 40% to 45% were seen once. Source material: blood. The receptors originated from an older woman in good health. Both conserved end residues are part of each CDR3. The D gene is left open where the match is weak. A clone size is listed for some rows: how often the clone was seen (once, few, many), or a class if it is expanded.

TRBD1 TRBJ2-7 15 TRBV9 NA TGTGCCAGCAGCGTAGCGGGACAGGTCCTCTACGAGCAGTACTTC CASSVAGQVLYEQYF
NA TRBJ2-5 15 TRBV9 NA TGTGCCAGCAGCGTAGGTATGGGGGGGCTCGAGACCCAGTACTTC CASSVGMGGLETQYF
TRBD1 TRBJ1-6 16 TRBV19 NA TGTGCCAGTAGTACTTCGACAGGGTCCAGGGCTTCACCCCTCCACTTT CASSTSTGSRASPLHF
NA TRBJ2-3 13 TRBV3-1 few TGTGCCAGCAGCTCCAGACCACCAGATACGCAGTATTTT CASSSRPPDTQYF
NA TRBJ1-1 15 TRBV28 NA TGTGCCAGCAGTTTATTGGCGGGGTACCACACTGAAGCTTTCTTT CASSLLAGYHTEAFF
NA TRBJ1-3 15 TRBV6-6 NA TGTGCCAGCAGTCCCGGTGCGGCCTCTGGAAACACCATATATTTT CASSPGAASGNTIYF
TRBD2 TRBJ2-3 16 TRBV20-1 NA TGCAGTGCTAGACCCTCCGGGACTAGATATACAGATACGCAGTATTTT CSARPSGTRYTDTQYF
TRBD2 TRBJ2-1 15 TRBV5-1 NA TGCGCCAGCAGCTTGGCACGAGCGGGAGACGATGAGCAGTTCTTC CASSLARAGDDEQFF
TRBD2 TRBJ2-1 17 TRBV28 many TGTGCCAGCAGTTTAGTTAGCGGGTCGAGCTCCTACAATGAGCAGTTCTTC CASSLVSGSSSYNEQFF
NA TRBJ1-5 13 TRBV20-1 few TGCAGTGCCTACGCCGGGGGCAATCAGCCCCAGCATTTT CSAYAGGNQPQHF
NA TRBJ2-2 13 TRBV6-2/TRBV6-3 few TGTGCCAGCAGTTACGCGGGGACCGGGGAGCTGTTTTTT CASSYAGTGELFF
TRBD1 TRBJ1-2 13 TRBV9 few TGTGCCAGCAGCGTCGGACAGGGAGATGGCTACACCTTC CASSVGQGDGYTF
NA TRBJ2-1 14 TRBV5-1 many TGCGCCAGCAGCTTGGTGGGGGATCGGACTGAGCAGTTCTTC CASSLVGDRTEQFF
TRBD2 TRBJ2-3 13 TRBV30 NA TGTGCCTGGAGTATCGGGGGGGCAGCGGACAGGTATTTT CAWSIGGAADRYF
NA TRBJ2-1 15 TRBV20-1 few TGCAGTGCTAGAGATGACAGGAGAACCTACAATGAGCAGTTCTTC CSARDDRRTYNEQFF
NA TRBJ2-6 15 TRBV27 few TGTGCCAGCAGGATGATCGCCTCTGGGGCCAACGTCCTGACTTTC CASRMIASGANVLTF
TRBD1 TRBJ2-7 15 TRBV6-5 once TGTGCCAGCAGTAGGGCGGGACAGGGGATGTACGAGCAGTACTTC CASSRAGQGMYEQYF
TRBD1 TRBJ1-4 17 TRBV7-9 NA TGTGCCAGCAGCCCGGGACAGACCAGTGCAACTAATGAAAAACTGTTTTTT CASSPGQTSATNEKLFF
NA TRBJ2-1 12 TRBV20-1 NA TGCAGTGCTAGAAGTCCGGGACGTGAGCAGTTCTTC CSARSPGREQFF
NA TRBJ1-4 15 TRBV29-1 NA TGCAGCGTTGTCGTAGGACGGGCAACTAATGAAAAACTGTTTTTT CSVVVGRATNEKLFF
NA TRBJ2-7 15 TRBV4-3 NA TGCGCCAGCAGCCAATATCGGACCGACGGCTACGAGCAGTACTTC CASSQYRTDGYEQYF
NA TRBJ2-3 13 TRBV3-1 NA TGTGCCAGCAGGATACAGGGTGGAAATACGCAGTATTTT CASRIQGGNTQYF
NA TRBJ2-1 11 TRBV29-1 NA TGCAGCGGGGGATCTCAAAGGGAGCAGTTCTTC CSGGSQREQFF
NA TRBJ1-2 13 TRBV30 NA TGTGCCTGGAGTGCGGGGGGCGCCCGTTTCCACACCTTC CAWSAGGARFHTF
NA TRBJ1-2 14 TRBV3-1 few TGTGCCAGCAGCCAAGCCTTGGACACCTATGGCTACACCTTC CASSQALDTYGYTF
TRBD2 TRBJ2-3 13 TRBV20-1 NA TGCAGTGCTACCGGGACTAACACAGATACGCAGTATTTT CSATGTNTDTQYF
NA TRBJ2-5 13 TRBV29-1 NA TGCAGCGGGACTCGGACCGACGGGGAGACCCGGTACTTC CSGTRTDGETRYF
NA TRBJ1-2 13 TRBV20-1 once TGCAGTGCTAGAGCGATGGGGGTCTATGGCCACACCTTC CSARAMGVYGHTF
TRBD1 TRBJ1-2 13 TRBV29-1 NA TGCAGCGTTGGGACAGGGACTAACTATGGCTACACCTTC CSVGTGTNYGYTF
NA TRBJ1-5 15 TRBV20-1 NA TGCAGTGCTAGGGGGCCGGACCATAGCAATCAGCCCCAGCATTTT CSARGPDHSNQPQHF
TRBD1 TRBJ1-4 16 TRBV28 NA TGTGCCAGCAGTCACCCCGGGACAGTGACTAATGAAAAACTGTTTTTT CASSHPGTVTNEKLFF
TRBD1 TRBJ2-1 15 TRBV27 few TGTGCCAGCAGTTTAAGGGGGCCCTCCTACAATGAGCAGTTCTTC CASSLRGPSYNEQFF
NA TRBJ1-2 15 TRBV10-2 few TGCGCCAGCAGTGAGAGGGCGGCTCCTAACTATGGCTACACCTTC CASSERAAPNYGYTF
NA TRBJ2-2 15 TRBV10-3 NA TGTGCCATCAGTGATAGTAGGGGAGGCACCGGGGAGCTGTTTTTT CAISDSRGGTGELFF
TRBD2 TRBJ2-1 15 TRBV6-2/TRBV6-3 NA TGTGCCAGCAGTCTCACTATAGCGGGAGACAATGAGCAGTTCTTC CASSLTIAGDNEQFF
NA TRBJ2-5 14 TRBV20-1 NA TGCAGTGCTAGAGTAGCGCCCCAACAAGAGACCCAGTACTTC CSARVAPQQETQYF
NA TRBJ1-1 14 TRBV7-3 NA TGTGCCAGCAGCCCTGGACCCGTGAACACTGAAGCTTTCTTT CASSPGPVNTEAFF
NA TRBJ1-1 13 TRBV12-3/TRBV12-4 NA TGTGCCAGCAGCCACCTTACTGGGACTGAAGCTTTCTTT CASSHLTGTEAFF
NA TRBJ2-5 13 TRBV10-3 NA TGTGCCATCAGCGCAGGGGTTCGAGAGACCCAGTACTTC CAISAGVRETQYF
NA TRBJ2-3 11 TRBV5-6 NA TGTGCCAGCAGCTTGTATGATACGCAGTATTTT CASSLYDTQYF
NA TRBJ1-6 13 TRBV21-1 NA TGTGCCAGCAGTGGCCCTGGGAGTTCACCCCTCCACTTT CASSGPGSSPLHF
NA TRBJ2-1 15 TRBV20-1 NA TGCAGTGCTCCCCGGCCCCAAAGCTCCTACAATGAGCAGTTCTTC CSAPRPQSSYNEQFF
NA TRBJ1-2 14 TRBV7-6 few TGTGCCAGCAGCCCCCAACAGGTTAACTATGGCTACACCTTC CASSPQQVNYGYTF
NA TRBJ2-4 16 TRBV6-1 many TGTGCCAGCAGTTCAACAGGGGGGGGAGCCAAAAACATTCAGTACTTC CASSSTGGGAKNIQYF
NA TRBJ1-1 15 TRBV6-2/TRBV6-3 NA TGTGCCAGCAGCGGTGGGGCCTTAGAGAACACTGAAGCTTTCTTT CASSGGALENTEAFF
TRBD2 TRBJ2-1 19 TRBV4-1 NA TGCGCCAGCAGCCTCGGACTAGCGGGGGGGTTACCCTCCTACAATGAGCAGTTCTTC CASSLGLAGGLPSYNEQFF
TRBD2 TRBJ2-1 15 TRBV12-3/TRBV12-4 NA TGTGCCAGCAGTTTATGGGGGGAGGGCCACGATGAGCAGTTCTTC CASSLWGEGHDEQFF
TRBD1 TRBJ1-2 15 TRBV9 NA TGTGCCAGCAGCGCCCAGGGGCAGGGGGTGGATGGCTACACCTTC CASSAQGQGVDGYTF
TRBD2 TRBJ2-3 18 TRBV11-2 NA TGTGCCAGCAGCTTAGATCTGGGACTAGCGGGGGGCACAGATACGCAGTATTTT CASSLDLGLAGGTDTQYF
NA TRBJ1-5 12 TRBV12-3/TRBV12-4 NA TGTGCCAGCAGTTTAGATTGGCAGCCCCAGCATTTT CASSLDWQPQHF
TRBD1 TRBJ2-4 15 TRBV15 few TGTGCCACCAGCAGACATACCGGGACAGTAAACATTCAGTACTTC CATSRHTGTVNIQYF
NA TRBJ1-1 14 TRBV9 NA TGTGCCAGCAGCGTAAATTGGGGGAACACTGAAGCTTTCTTT CASSVNWGNTEAFF
NA TRBJ1-2 15 TRBV12-3/TRBV12-4 NA TGTGCCAGCAGCCAGTGGGGGCGGGGGCTGGAGGGCTACACCTTC CASSQWGRGLEGYTF